Described below is a single T cell receptor (beta chain) sequence and its context. The antigen this receptor binds is unknown. No base qualities exist here, and no much larger clone lies one base off it. The data were obtained in a study of cytomegalovirus exposure and HLA in healthy donors (dated by TCRdb to 2016 to 2017). With respect to the entire study: According to an earlier analysis of a few hundred of the donors, roughly 180 million T cells yielded 120 million or so unique TCR beta sequences and 276 Gb of sequence data. An early release that covered several hundred HLA-typed donors contained around 300 gigabases of sequencing data and 85 million to 100 million unique TCR sequences. Among the roughly 400 genotyped donors, approximately 76% belonged to the genetic ancestry cluster associated with self-reported Caucasian donors. The study aimed to test whether cataloging public T cell receptors could reveal signatures of past pathogen exposure. The study used immunosequencing to profile the T cell repertoires of several hundred subjects and linked those repertoires to cytomegalovirus serostatus. Besides the first cohort of roughly 640 subjects, a separate validation cohort made up of 95 to 150 different subjects was used. To predict cytomegalovirus infection status, the study brought together high-throughput TCR immunosequencing, statistical association of individual TCRs with disease status, and machine learning. A later analysis re-analyzed previously published TCR beta repertoires from about 600 donors and added high-resolution HLA genotyping to study TCR occurrence patterns. In the later analysis, no new phenotypic data were used to find candidate immune exposures; instead, reliance was placed on TCR beta sequences and their occurrence across donors. To decide whether each TCR beta V gene segment behaved as functional or pseudogenic, an earlier analysis of 587 of the donors relied on high-throughput TCR beta sequencing. Donor age, sex, ethnicity and CMV serostatus were collected together with the repertoire data. In a later genetic analysis, genome-wide SNP genotypes for about 55% of the roughly 700 donors were used, and that subset was treated as a discovery cohort. Every repertoire in the discovery cohort had been generated on one and the same sequencing platform. Both class I and class II loci were covered by HLA typing, at four-digit resolution. Typing coverage differed by locus: A, B, C, DRB1 and DQB1 were typed in roughly 629-630 donors, DQA1 in 500 to 550, DPA1 in approximately 610, and DPB1 in roughly 450. Five DR-DQ haplotypes were treated as single units for association and clustering because of strong linkage in the cohort. Among about 400 genotyped donors of the cohort, an average of about 240,000 unique TCR beta nucleotide sequences was sequenced per donor, of which approximately 18% were non-productive.

Library prep was done by the immunoSEQ multiplex PCR assay. A mixture of 60 forward primers for TCR Vbeta segments and 13 reverse primers for TCR Jbeta segments was used in the multiplex PCR. The CDR3 region of rearranged TCR beta genes was amplified from genomic DNA with a multiplex PCR assay. Amplified TCR beta libraries were sequenced as 87-base-pair reads on the Illumina HiSeq System. The authors' analysis ran thus. A later analysis tallied 75 million to 85 million unique TCR beta chains across the 666 repertoires, and 10 million to 11 million of those chains were shared by two or more donors. Raw reads were error-corrected and collapsed into unique sequences with a nearest-neighbor algorithm that merged closely related sequences to remove PCR and sequencing errors. Alignment of CDR3 sequences to IMGT reference sequences was used to assign V, D and J gene segments. For a sequence to be retained, a match of at least six nucleotides to both a V gene segment and a J gene segment was required. Rearrangements were called productive when the CDR3 lacked stop codons and stayed in frame with V and J; all others were non-productive. CDR3 was defined by IMGT convention, running from the second conserved V-encoded cysteine to the conserved J-encoded phenylalanine. Sequences without an unambiguous match to a single V gene segment were excluded from the earlier analysis of 500 to 700 of the donors. An earlier analysis of approximately 590 of the donors called V segments functional above 56.7% productive rearrangements and segregating when the between-donor standard deviation exceeded 5%. To diagnose cytomegalovirus status from the catalog of TCR beta chain sequences, a statistical classification framework was built. A later analysis assigned V and J genes by comparing TCR nucleotide sequences with IMGT/GENE-DB human TR gene sequences. Using the TCRdist pipeline, a later analysis assigned CDR3 sequences along with most-parsimonious VDJ recombination scenarios. In a later analysis, every TCR beta chain was defined by the combination of its CDR3 amino acid sequence and its V-gene family, and reads without a unique V-gene family were dropped. As a way to deal with suspected cross-contamination and a sequencing artifact, a later analysis dropped roughly 620 nucleotide sequences that were highly shared and had low generation probability. In a later analysis, a clonal expansion index was calculated for each public chain from normalized within-repertoire ranks of inferred template counts. In a later analysis, generation probabilities were computed with a VDJ recombination model fitted to out-of-frame rearrangements, and the resulting probabilities were checked against IGoR. A later analysis scored TCR-TCR, TCR-HLA and TCR-CMV co-occurrence with hypergeometric tests, applying a repertoire-size bias correction to TCR pairs. In a later analysis, false discovery rates were estimated by permuting HLA or CMV assignments 20 times. A later analysis grouped co-occurring TCRs with DBSCAN, adding TCRdist sequence similarity when clustering within HLA-allele-positive subsets. For co-occurrence clustering, repertoires with fewer than 30,000 or more than 120,000 public chains were excluded, along with several repertoires with anomalous nucleotide sharing. TCRdb limited this immuneACCESS table to in-frame rearrangements with V and J called. A share of clones is missing; checked studies link under half to unresolved V genes, and the rest is unexplained. V, J and clone size derive from that table, while D and trimming were established from the DNA sequence. In this sample the table shows about 64,000 clones, around 78% of which occur a single time. The top ten hold 7.5% to 9% of the sample.

The cohort was made up of 666 healthy bone marrow donors. At the time of sampling, all cohort members were nominally healthy, though unrecorded immune exposures were likely present. The donor was CMV seropositive and belonged to the group of about 290 seropositive cohort members. A peripheral blood sample was provided by each donor, and peripheral blood mononuclear cells were used for TCR beta sequencing. Genomic DNA was extracted from the blood cell samples with the Qiagen DNeasy Blood Extraction Kit. What the work shows at the level of the full study, not this receptor alone: Broadly in line with IMGT annotations, most TCR beta V segments showed up in productive rearrangements about 90% or about 30% of the time in an earlier analysis of approximately 600 of the donors. Because counts were too low, some 16 rarely observed V segments, including chromosome 9 orphons, were excluded from the earlier analysis of some 540 of the donors. At a false discovery rate of 0.05, a later analysis linked roughly 17,000 TCR beta sequences to specific HLA alleles. Only TCR beta chains were sequenced in this cohort, and the absence of alpha or paired-chain data limited detectable features. According to a later analysis, TCR association rates differed among HLA loci, with DRB1 alleles showing the most associated TCRs and HLA-C alleles showing the fewest. HLA typing was unavailable for some donors at each locus, so association tests used only the typed subset. When HLA alleles, especially DR and DQ, strongly co-occurred, TCR associations were difficult to assign to individual alleles. Across donors, most TCR sequences were observed very rarely, whereas some public TCRs were present in many individuals. Sequencing depth was assumed to be roughly uniform across donors in the presence/absence analyses, though that assumption may not hold. In a later genetic analysis, fewer N-insertions in productive TCRs were reported among donors in an Asian-associated ancestry cluster than the roughly 670-donor mean. In vitro tests confirmed that a few of the cytomegalovirus-associated TCR beta chains recognize cytomegalovirus antigens. The study gave a list of under 200 TCR beta chains associated with cytomegalovirus. In a later analysis, several top co-occurrence clusters were reported to appear linked to parvovirus B19, influenza, CMV and Epstein-Barr virus. A further reported finding was that TCR beta sequences accurately predicted the HLA-A and HLA-B alleles for most subjects in the first cohort. A cluster of highly shared sequence variants was judged likely to represent a technical artifact of the sequencing pipeline. According to a later analysis, most CMV-associated TCR beta chains appeared to be HLA-restricted, and the HLA associations seemed to be driven largely by CMV exposure. The authors suggested that the approach could potentially be generalized to other disease states and immunological phenotypes. In a later genetic analysis, a missense DCLRE1C variant was associated with V-gene and J-gene trimming of TCR beta chains, and the association was replicated in an independent cohort. Compared with equally common non-associated chains, HLA-associated TCR beta chains in a later analysis were more clonally expanded and had lower generation probabilities. The classifier was reported to diagnose cytomegalovirus status with high specificity and sensitivity in both the original cohort and the validation cohort. CMV serostatus was the only immune exposure information available for the cohort. Linkage disequilibrium might explain the correlated functional status among segregating V segments, but an unknown experimental factor could not be ruled out.

This receptor was taken from a young man in good health and CMV-seropositive. The sequenced sample consisted of PBMCs.

For the CDR3, the sequence is CASRLRTEYEQYF. The nucleotide sequence reads TGTGCCAGCAGACTCCGAACTGAGTACGAGCAGTACTTC. The rearrangement joined TRBV2 to TRBJ2-7, with the D gene not clear enough to name. The cysteine opens and the phenylalanine closes a CDR3 of 13 amino acids. Here the CDR3 DNA is all that survives: 39 bases in frame from base 1. A distance of 13 bases separates the germline ends of V and J, which lose 6 bases and 4 bases respectively. Per the germline V gene, SNHLY is the CDR1 and FYNNEI is the CDR2.